A selection of T cell receptor beta chains follows, all from one sample in a study of vaccination and CD4 T cells after COVID-19. TCRdb passed the PCR reads through MiXCR, listing each CDR3 protein once. The data show about 14,000 distinct CDR3 sequences, with 50% to 65% seen just once and roughly a tenth held by the top ten. These TCRs are of unknown antigen specificity. The sequenced material came from CD4+ T cells from blood, cultured in vitro. All receptors come from a human donor who had recovered from COVID-19. The CDR3 runs from the conserved cysteine through the conserved F or W. Fields, in order: J gene, clone size, D gene, V gene, CDR3 length, CDR3 DNA, CDR3 protein. The D gene is left open where the match is weak. Not all rows give a size; the values are once, few, many and, for expanded clones, a class.

j_call: TRBJ2-2; clone_size: -; d_call: TRBD2; v_call: TRBV27; cdr3_length: 16; cdr3_nt: TGTGCCAGCAGTTTATCCGGACTAGAGGACACCGGGGAGCTGTTTTTT; cdr3_aa: CASSLSGLEDTGELFF
j_call: TRBJ2-1; clone_size: once; d_call: -; v_call: TRBV25-1; cdr3_length: 14; cdr3_nt: TGTGCCAGCAGTGAATATAGCGTTCGGAATGAGCAGTTCTTC; cdr3_aa: CASSEYSVRNEQFF
j_call: TRBJ2-5; clone_size: -; d_call: -; v_call: TRBV5-3; cdr3_length: 17; cdr3_nt: TGTGCCAGAAGCTTCACTACGGGGGGACAGGAACAAGAGACCCAGTACTTC; cdr3_aa: CARSFTTGGQEQETQYF
j_call: TRBJ1-5; clone_size: once; d_call: -; v_call: TRBV28; cdr3_length: 14; cdr3_nt: TGTGCCAGCAGGGGCCCGTATAGCAATCAGCCCCAGCATTTT; cdr3_aa: CASRGPYSNQPQHF
j_call: TRBJ2-5; clone_size: few; d_call: TRBD2; v_call: TRBV6-1; cdr3_length: 16; cdr3_nt: TGTGCCAGCAGTGAAGCTCCTAGCGGCCCCCAAGAGACCCAGTACTTC; cdr3_aa: CASSEAPSGPQETQYF
j_call: TRBJ2-7; clone_size: -; d_call: -; v_call: TRBV10-3; cdr3_length: 13; cdr3_nt: TGTGCCATCAGGAGGGACTTATCCTACGAGCAGTACTTC; cdr3_aa: CAIRRDLSYEQYF
j_call: TRBJ2-7; clone_size: -; d_call: TRBD2; v_call: TRBV20-1; cdr3_length: 16; cdr3_nt: TGCAGTGCTAGAGAGATCCGGCGGGGACTATCCTACGAGCAGTACTTC; cdr3_aa: CSAREIRRGLSYEQYF
j_call: TRBJ2-5; clone_size: -; d_call: TRBD2; v_call: TRBV7-9; cdr3_length: 15; cdr3_nt: TGTGCCAGCAGCTCCAGGACTAGCGGCCAAGAGACCCAGTACTTC; cdr3_aa: CASSSRTSGQETQYF
j_call: TRBJ2-3; clone_size: few; d_call: -; v_call: TRBV24-1; cdr3_length: 16; cdr3_nt: TGTGCCACCAGTGATTTCTCGGGGGGCAATTCGGATACGCAGTATTTT; cdr3_aa: CATSDFSGGNSDTQYF
j_call: TRBJ1-2; clone_size: -; d_call: -; v_call: TRBV28; cdr3_length: 14; cdr3_nt: TGTGCCAGCAGGGAACCAGGGAGAGCCTATGGCTACACCTTC; cdr3_aa: CASREPGRAYGYTF
j_call: TRBJ2-7; clone_size: -; d_call: TRBD2; v_call: TRBV10-3; cdr3_length: 14; cdr3_nt: TGTGCCATCAGCTCGACTAGCGGGTCCTACGAGCAGTACTTC; cdr3_aa: CAISSTSGSYEQYF
j_call: TRBJ2-1; clone_size: -; d_call: TRBD2; v_call: TRBV28; cdr3_length: 15; cdr3_nt: TGTGCCAGCAGATTAGCGGGAGGGGCGTACAATGAGCAGTTCTTC; cdr3_aa: CASRLAGGAYNEQFF
j_call: TRBJ2-1; clone_size: -; d_call: TRBD2; v_call: TRBV2; cdr3_length: 13; cdr3_nt: TGTGCCAGCAATCGTCGGGGGGACAATGAGCAGTTCTTC; cdr3_aa: CASNRRGDNEQFF
j_call: TRBJ2-2; clone_size: -; d_call: TRBD2; v_call: TRBV18; cdr3_length: 15; cdr3_nt: TGTGCCAGCTCACCACCGCGGGAGGGTACCGGGGAGCTGTTTTTT; cdr3_aa: CASSPPREGTGELFF
j_call: TRBJ2-3; clone_size: -; d_call: TRBD2; v_call: TRBV4-3; cdr3_length: 15; cdr3_nt: TGCGCCAGCAGCCATGGAGCGGGAGGGTCAGATACGCAGTATTTT; cdr3_aa: CASSHGAGGSDTQYF
j_call: TRBJ2-7; clone_size: -; d_call: -; v_call: TRBV5-4; cdr3_length: 12; cdr3_nt: TGTGCCAGCAGCTCTGACACCTACGAGCAGTACTTC; cdr3_aa: CASSSDTYEQYF
j_call: TRBJ1-1; clone_size: -; d_call: -; v_call: TRBV20-1; cdr3_length: 12; cdr3_nt: TGCAGTGCTAGAGTTCGCGGTCCTGAAGCTTTCTTT; cdr3_aa: CSARVRGPEAFF
j_call: TRBJ2-7; clone_size: once; d_call: -; v_call: TRBV3-1; cdr3_length: 13; cdr3_nt: TGTGCCAGCAGCCTTGAGACTGGCTACGAGCAGTACTTC; cdr3_aa: CASSLETGYEQYF
j_call: TRBJ1-3; clone_size: -; d_call: -; v_call: TRBV18; cdr3_length: 16; cdr3_nt: TGTGCCAGCTCACCACCGAACCAGAGCTCTGGAAACACCATATATTTT; cdr3_aa: CASSPPNQSSGNTIYF
j_call: TRBJ2-2; clone_size: -; d_call: -; v_call: TRBV7-9; cdr3_length: 16; cdr3_nt: TGTGCCAGCAGCTTACGAGGGACTGCGAACACCGGGGAGCTGTTTTTT; cdr3_aa: CASSLRGTANTGELFF
j_call: TRBJ2-3; clone_size: -; d_call: -; v_call: TRBV18; cdr3_length: 15; cdr3_nt: TGTGCCAGCTCACCACCCTCCCGGGAGAAAGATACGCAGTATTTT; cdr3_aa: CASSPPSREKDTQYF
j_call: TRBJ1-4; clone_size: -; d_call: -; v_call: TRBV10-1; cdr3_length: 13; cdr3_nt: TGCGCCAGCAGTGAGTCGGCCGAAACGGAACTGTTTTTT; cdr3_aa: CASSESAETELFF
j_call: TRBJ1-5; clone_size: few; d_call: -; v_call: TRBV5-4; cdr3_length: 14; cdr3_nt: TGTGCCAGCAGCTTCCCGTCTCGCGATCAGCCCCAGCATTTT; cdr3_aa: CASSFPSRDQPQHF
j_call: TRBJ2-7; clone_size: few; d_call: -; v_call: TRBV30; cdr3_length: 16; cdr3_nt: TGTGCCTGGAGTAAACGGGGGACTTCCAGCTCCTACGAGCAGTACTTC; cdr3_aa: CAWSKRGTSSSYEQYF
j_call: TRBJ2-5; clone_size: -; d_call: TRBD1; v_call: TRBV2; cdr3_length: 15; cdr3_nt: TGTGCCAGCAGTGGGGGGACAGGAGTCCAAGAGACCCAGTACTTC; cdr3_aa: CASSGGTGVQETQYF
j_call: TRBJ2-7; clone_size: -; d_call: TRBD2; v_call: TRBV6-5; cdr3_length: 15; cdr3_nt: TGTGCCAGCAGTTATGGGACTAGCGGGTTCTACGAGCAGTACTTC; cdr3_aa: CASSYGTSGFYEQYF
j_call: TRBJ1-2; clone_size: few; d_call: -; v_call: TRBV7-2; cdr3_length: 13; cdr3_nt: TGTGCCAGCAGCCAAAACCCCGACGGGGGCTACACCTTC; cdr3_aa: CASSQNPDGGYTF
j_call: TRBJ1-2; clone_size: -; d_call: TRBD1; v_call: TRBV5-1; cdr3_length: 14; cdr3_nt: TGCGCCAGCAGCTTTGAGGGACAGGGAGCTGGCTACACCTTC; cdr3_aa: CASSFEGQGAGYTF
j_call: TRBJ1-6; clone_size: -; d_call: -; v_call: TRBV30; cdr3_length: 14; cdr3_nt: TGTGCCTGGAGTCCGGGTAGGGATAGTTCACCCCTCCACTTT; cdr3_aa: CAWSPGRDSSPLHF
j_call: TRBJ1-2; clone_size: few; d_call: -; v_call: TRBV5-1; cdr3_length: 15; cdr3_nt: TGCGCCAGCAGCTTGGATGTAGGCTCTGGGAATGGCTACACCTTC; cdr3_aa: CASSLDVGSGNGYTF
j_call: TRBJ1-5; clone_size: medium-sized; d_call: -; v_call: TRBV2; cdr3_length: 12; cdr3_nt: TGTGCCAGCAGTGCGGAGGGGCAGCCCCAGCATTTT; cdr3_aa: CASSAEGQPQHF
j_call: TRBJ1-2; clone_size: -; d_call: -; v_call: TRBV28; cdr3_length: 15; cdr3_nt: TGTGCCAGCATCTTCAGGGCGGGAACTGGGTATGGCTACACCTTC; cdr3_aa: CASIFRAGTGYGYTF
j_call: TRBJ2-5; clone_size: once; d_call: -; v_call: TRBV7-2; cdr3_length: 13; cdr3_nt: TGTGCCAGCAACAATGATCGACAAGAGACCCAGTACTTC; cdr3_aa: CASNNDRQETQYF
j_call: TRBJ2-1; clone_size: -; d_call: TRBD2; v_call: TRBV20-1; cdr3_length: 16; cdr3_nt: TGCAGTGCTAGAGATCTTAGCGGGACTGAATACAATGAGCAGTTCTTC; cdr3_aa: CSARDLSGTEYNEQFF
j_call: TRBJ1-5; clone_size: -; d_call: -; v_call: TRBV28; cdr3_length: 17; cdr3_nt: TGTGCCAGCAGCTTACTCGGGGGACTTGGGGGCAATCAGCCCCAGCATTTT; cdr3_aa: CASSLLGGLGGNQPQHF
j_call: TRBJ1-5; clone_size: -; d_call: TRBD1; v_call: TRBV20-1; cdr3_length: 15; cdr3_nt: TGCAGTGCTAAGGGGACAGCAGTAAGAGGTCAGCCCCAGCATTTT; cdr3_aa: CSAKGTAVRGQPQHF
j_call: TRBJ2-7; clone_size: -; d_call: TRBD1; v_call: TRBV7-6; cdr3_length: 14; cdr3_nt: TGTGCCAGCAGCCTCGGTCAGGGGGATTACGAGCAGTACTTC; cdr3_aa: CASSLGQGDYEQYF
j_call: TRBJ2-3; clone_size: -; d_call: -; v_call: TRBV20-1; cdr3_length: 15; cdr3_nt: TGCAGTGCCCCTCCCCTAATAACAGGGCCAGATACGCAGTATTTT; cdr3_aa: CSAPPLITGPDTQYF
j_call: TRBJ1-2; clone_size: -; d_call: -; v_call: TRBV7-3; cdr3_length: 15; cdr3_nt: TGTGCCAGCAGCTTTTTCACAGGTCCGGGCTATGGCTACACCTTC; cdr3_aa: CASSFFTGPGYGYTF
j_call: TRBJ1-2; clone_size: -; d_call: -; v_call: TRBV20-1; cdr3_length: 14; cdr3_nt: TGCAGTGCCCTAGCAGGGGCGACAGGCTATGGCTACACCTTC; cdr3_aa: CSALAGATGYGYTF
j_call: TRBJ1-6; clone_size: -; d_call: TRBD1; v_call: TRBV20-1; cdr3_length: 15; cdr3_nt: TGCAGTGGCAAAGAGGGGACAGCTTTTAATTCACCCCTCCACTTT; cdr3_aa: CSGKEGTAFNSPLHF
j_call: TRBJ1-5; clone_size: -; d_call: -; v_call: TRBV6-4; cdr3_length: 18; cdr3_nt: TGTGCCAGCAGCCGACTTTTTAGACAGGCTGATAGCAATCAGCCCCAGCATTTT; cdr3_aa: CASSRLFRQADSNQPQHF
j_call: TRBJ2-2; clone_size: -; d_call: TRBD2; v_call: TRBV20-1; cdr3_length: 15; cdr3_nt: TGCAGTGCTAAGGGTCGCGGGGGGAACACCGGGGAGCTGTTTTTT; cdr3_aa: CSAKGRGGNTGELFF
j_call: TRBJ2-2; clone_size: -; d_call: TRBD2; v_call: TRBV20-1; cdr3_length: 16; cdr3_nt: TGCAGTGCTAAGGTTTTAGCGGGGCCGAACACCGGGGAGCTGTTTTTT; cdr3_aa: CSAKVLAGPNTGELFF
j_call: TRBJ1-6; clone_size: few; d_call: -; v_call: TRBV5-8; cdr3_length: 15; cdr3_nt: TGTGCCAGCAGCTTGCAGCGGGGTCCAAATTCACCCCTCCACTTT; cdr3_aa: CASSLQRGPNSPLHF
j_call: TRBJ2-5; clone_size: few; d_call: -; v_call: TRBV7-8; cdr3_length: 13; cdr3_nt: TGTGCCAGCAGCTTGGGGGGTCAAGAGACCCAGTACTTC; cdr3_aa: CASSLGGQETQYF
j_call: TRBJ2-3; clone_size: -; d_call: -; v_call: TRBV6-5; cdr3_length: 14; cdr3_nt: TGTGCCAGCAGTTACTCGCCCTCAACAGATACGCAGTATTTT; cdr3_aa: CASSYSPSTDTQYF
j_call: TRBJ1-2; clone_size: few; d_call: -; v_call: TRBV30; cdr3_length: 12; cdr3_nt: TGTGCCCCCCGACCGATTAACTATGGCTACACCTTC; cdr3_aa: CAPRPINYGYTF
j_call: TRBJ2-5; clone_size: -; d_call: -; v_call: TRBV28; cdr3_length: 16; cdr3_nt: TGTGCCAGCAGTTTCCCGACAGGAAACCCCCAAGAGACCCAGTACTTC; cdr3_aa: CASSFPTGNPQETQYF
j_call: TRBJ1-6; clone_size: few; d_call: -; v_call: TRBV3-1; cdr3_length: 12; cdr3_nt: TGTGCCAGCAGCCACCCCCATTCACCCCTCCACTTT; cdr3_aa: CASSHPHSPLHF
j_call: TRBJ2-7; clone_size: -; d_call: -; v_call: TRBV20-1; cdr3_length: 12; cdr3_nt: TGCAGTGCTCTGACAGAGACCTACGAGCAGTACTTC; cdr3_aa: CSALTETYEQYF
j_call: TRBJ2-5; clone_size: -; d_call: -; v_call: TRBV11-1; cdr3_length: 16; cdr3_nt: TGTGCCAGCAGCATGGGTTTCCCACCTTTCCAAGAGACCCAGTACTTC; cdr3_aa: CASSMGFPPFQETQYF
j_call: TRBJ1-1; clone_size: few; d_call: -; v_call: TRBV15; cdr3_length: 16; cdr3_nt: TGTGCCACCAGCAGAGGTGGGCGCCTTGGCCACACTGAAGCTTTCTTT; cdr3_aa: CATSRGGRLGHTEAFF
j_call: TRBJ1-5; clone_size: -; d_call: -; v_call: TRBV2; cdr3_length: 14; cdr3_nt: TGTGCCAGCAGTGAATACAACGTCAATCAGCCCCAGCATTTT; cdr3_aa: CASSEYNVNQPQHF
j_call: TRBJ1-2; clone_size: -; d_call: -; v_call: TRBV2; cdr3_length: 14; cdr3_nt: TGTGCCAGCATAGACAGCCCGCAAATCCGTGGCTACACCTTC; cdr3_aa: CASIDSPQIRGYTF
j_call: TRBJ1-1; clone_size: few; d_call: -; v_call: TRBV20-1; cdr3_length: 11; cdr3_nt: TGCAGTGCTAGTTTGGTGGCTGAAGCTTTCTTT; cdr3_aa: CSASLVAEAFF
j_call: TRBJ1-1; clone_size: -; d_call: -; v_call: TRBV2; cdr3_length: 15; cdr3_nt: TGTGCCAGCAGTCTTGGACAGACCGCCAACACTGAAGCTTTCTTT; cdr3_aa: CASSLGQTANTEAFF
j_call: TRBJ1-5; clone_size: large; d_call: TRBD1; v_call: TRBV9; cdr3_length: 16; cdr3_nt: TGTGCCAGCAGCCCCGGGACAGGTGCTTATAATCAGCCCCAGCATTTT; cdr3_aa: CASSPGTGAYNQPQHF
j_call: TRBJ2-1; clone_size: -; d_call: -; v_call: TRBV15; cdr3_length: 14; cdr3_nt: TGTGCCACCAGCAGAGATGTGGGACACAATGAGCAGTTCTTC; cdr3_aa: CATSRDVGHNEQFF